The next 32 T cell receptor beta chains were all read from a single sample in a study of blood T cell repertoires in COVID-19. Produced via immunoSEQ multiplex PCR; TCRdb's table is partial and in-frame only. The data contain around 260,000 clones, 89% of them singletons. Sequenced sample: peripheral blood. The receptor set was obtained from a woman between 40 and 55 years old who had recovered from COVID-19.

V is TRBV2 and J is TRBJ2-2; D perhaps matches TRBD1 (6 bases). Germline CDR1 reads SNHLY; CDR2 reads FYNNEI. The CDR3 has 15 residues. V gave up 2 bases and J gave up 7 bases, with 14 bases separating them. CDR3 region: CASSEWGQHVGELFF. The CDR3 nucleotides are TGTGCCAGCAGTGAATGGGGGCAACACGTCGGGGAGCTGTTTTTT.

The CDR3 coding sequence is TGTGCCAGCAGTGAAGACAGGGGCTCCTACAATGAGCAGTTCTTC. Translated, it gives CASSEDRGSYNEQFF. The chain links TRBV2 to TRBJ2-1; 7 bases line up with TRBD1. There are 15 residues in the CDR3. The V and J ends lost 1 base and 0 bases, in that order; junction bases with no gene match: 0. Germline V gene sequence: CDR1 SNHLY, CDR2 FYNNEI.

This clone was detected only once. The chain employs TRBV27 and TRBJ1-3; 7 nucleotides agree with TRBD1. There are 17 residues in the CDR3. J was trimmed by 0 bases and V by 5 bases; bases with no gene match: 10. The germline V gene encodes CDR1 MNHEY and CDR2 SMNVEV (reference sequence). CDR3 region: CASSAKPTGNSGNTIYF. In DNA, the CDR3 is TGTGCCAGCAGTGCGAAACCGACAGGGAACTCTGGAAACACCATATATTTT.

The CDR3 loop reads CASSPGTNGNEQYF. The CDR3 nucleotides read TGCGCCAGCAGTCCCGGGACAAATGGGAACGAGCAGTACTTC. This chain joins TRBV10-1 and TRBJ2-7, with D perhaps TRBD1 (6 bases). The V end lost 5 bases, the J end lost 5 bases, and 16 bases lay between the germline ends. This CDR3 is 14 amino acids long. The germline CDR1 and CDR2 sequences are WNHNN and SYGVQD (reference sequence).

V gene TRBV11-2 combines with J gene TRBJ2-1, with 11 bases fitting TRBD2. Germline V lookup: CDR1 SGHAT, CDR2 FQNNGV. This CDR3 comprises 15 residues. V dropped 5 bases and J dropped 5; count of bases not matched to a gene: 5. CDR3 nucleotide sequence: TGTGCCAGCAGCCTGACTAGCGGGACGAACAATGAGCAGTTCTTC. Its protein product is CASSLTSGTNNEQFF. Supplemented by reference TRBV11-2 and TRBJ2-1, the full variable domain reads EAGVAQSPRYKIIEKRQSVAFWCNPISGHATLYWYQQILGQGPKLLIQFQNNGVVDDSQLPKDRFSAERLKGVDSTLKIQPAKLEDSAVYLCASSLTSGTNNEQFFGPGTRLTVL.

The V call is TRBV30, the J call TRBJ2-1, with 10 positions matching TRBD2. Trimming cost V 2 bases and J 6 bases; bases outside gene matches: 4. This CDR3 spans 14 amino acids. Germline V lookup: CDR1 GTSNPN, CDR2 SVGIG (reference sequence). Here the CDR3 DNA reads TGTGCCTGGAGTCTAGGACTAGCGGTCAATGAGCAGTTCTTC. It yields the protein CAWSLGLAVNEQFF. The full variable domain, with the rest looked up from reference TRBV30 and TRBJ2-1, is SQTIHQWPATLVQPVGSPLSLECTVEGTSNPNLYWYRQAAGRGLQLLFYSVGIGQISSEVPQNLSASRPQDRQFILSSKKLLLSDSGFYLCAWSLGLAVNEQFFGPGTRLTVL.

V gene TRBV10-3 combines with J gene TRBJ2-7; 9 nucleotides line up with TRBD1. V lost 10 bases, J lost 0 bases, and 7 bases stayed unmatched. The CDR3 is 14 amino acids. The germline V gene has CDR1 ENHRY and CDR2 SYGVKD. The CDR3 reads CATEQGALSYEQYF. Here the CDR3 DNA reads TGTGCCACCGAACAGGGGGCCCTCTCCTACGAGCAGTACTTC.

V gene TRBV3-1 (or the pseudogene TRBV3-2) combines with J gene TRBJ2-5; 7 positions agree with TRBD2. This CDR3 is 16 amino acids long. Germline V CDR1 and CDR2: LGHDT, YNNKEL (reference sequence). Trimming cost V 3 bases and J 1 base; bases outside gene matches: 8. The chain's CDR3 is CASSHWAGVGQETQYF. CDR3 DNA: TGTGCCAGCAGCCACTGGGCGGGGGTGGGCCAAGAGACCCAGTACTTC.

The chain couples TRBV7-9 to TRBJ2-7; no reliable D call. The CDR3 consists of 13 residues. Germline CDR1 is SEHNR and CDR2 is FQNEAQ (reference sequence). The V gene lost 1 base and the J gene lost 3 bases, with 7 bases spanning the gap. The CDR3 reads CASSLGAGYEQYF. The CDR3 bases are TGTGCCAGCAGCTTAGGAGCAGGCTACGAGCAGTACTTC.

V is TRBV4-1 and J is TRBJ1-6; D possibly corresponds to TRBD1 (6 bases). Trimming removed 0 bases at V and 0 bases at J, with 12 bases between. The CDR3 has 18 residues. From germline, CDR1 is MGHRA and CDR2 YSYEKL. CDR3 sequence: CASSQDGTSSSYNSPLHF. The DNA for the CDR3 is TGCGCCAGCAGCCAAGATGGGACATCGAGCTCCTATAATTCACCCCTCCACTTT.

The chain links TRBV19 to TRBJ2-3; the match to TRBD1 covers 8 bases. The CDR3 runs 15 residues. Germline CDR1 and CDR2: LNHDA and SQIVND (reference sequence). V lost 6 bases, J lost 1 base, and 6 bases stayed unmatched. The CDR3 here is CASRPDRAGTDTQYF. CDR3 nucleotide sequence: TGTGCCAGTAGGCCGGACAGGGCGGGCACAGATACGCAGTATTTT. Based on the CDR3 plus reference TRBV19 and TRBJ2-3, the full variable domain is DGGITQSPKYLFRKEGQNVTLSCEQNLNHDAMYWYRQDPGQGLRLIYYSQIVNDFQKGDIAEGYSVSREKKESFPLTVTSAQKNPTAFYLCASRPDRAGTDTQYFGPGTRLTVL.

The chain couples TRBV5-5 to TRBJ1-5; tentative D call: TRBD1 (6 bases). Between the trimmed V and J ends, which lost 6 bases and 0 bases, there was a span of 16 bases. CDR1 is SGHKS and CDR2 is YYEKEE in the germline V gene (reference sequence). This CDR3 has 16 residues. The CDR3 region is CASNLGGAGSNQPQHF. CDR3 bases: TGTGCCAGCAACCTAGGGGGGGCGGGTAGCAATCAGCCCCAGCATTTT.

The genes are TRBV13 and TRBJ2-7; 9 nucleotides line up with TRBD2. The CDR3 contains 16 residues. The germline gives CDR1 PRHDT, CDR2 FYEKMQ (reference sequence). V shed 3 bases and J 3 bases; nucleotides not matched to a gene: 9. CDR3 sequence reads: CASSFLRLADNYEQYF. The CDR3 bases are TGTGCCAGCAGCTTCCTCCGACTAGCGGATAACTACGAGCAGTACTTC.

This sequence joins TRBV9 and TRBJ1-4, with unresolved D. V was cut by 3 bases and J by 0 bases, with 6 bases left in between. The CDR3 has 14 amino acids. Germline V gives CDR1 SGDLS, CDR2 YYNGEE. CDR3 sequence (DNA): TGTGCCAGCAGCGACGGGACAACTAATGAAAAACTGTTTTTT. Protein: CASSDGTTNEKLFF.

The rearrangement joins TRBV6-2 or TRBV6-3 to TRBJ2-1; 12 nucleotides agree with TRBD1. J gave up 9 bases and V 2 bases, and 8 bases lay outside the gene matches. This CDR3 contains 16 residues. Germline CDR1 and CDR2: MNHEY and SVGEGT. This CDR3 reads CASSYHPGQGAGEQFF. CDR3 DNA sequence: TGTGCCAGCAGTTACCATCCGGGACAGGGGGCCGGTGAGCAGTTCTTC.

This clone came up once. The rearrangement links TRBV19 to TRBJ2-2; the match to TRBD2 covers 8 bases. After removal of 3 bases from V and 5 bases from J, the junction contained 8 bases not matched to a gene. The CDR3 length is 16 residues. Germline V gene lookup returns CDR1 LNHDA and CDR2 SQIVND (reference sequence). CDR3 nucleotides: TGTGCCAGTAGTATCTCCGGGAGGGGGTGGACCGGGGAGCTGTTTTTT. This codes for CASSISGRGWTGELFF.

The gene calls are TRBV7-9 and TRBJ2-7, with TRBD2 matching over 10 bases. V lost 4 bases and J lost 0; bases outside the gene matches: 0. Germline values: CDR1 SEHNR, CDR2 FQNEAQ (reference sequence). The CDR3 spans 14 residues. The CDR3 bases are TGTGCCAGCAGCTCTAGCGGGAGCTCCTACGAGCAGTACTTC. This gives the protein CASSSSGSSYEQYF.

CDR3 sequence reads: CASSIGQNNEQFF. The CDR3 nucleotides are TGTGCCAGTAGTATTGGACAGAACAATGAGCAGTTCTTC. The V call is TRBV19, the J call TRBJ2-1; D perhaps matches TRBD1 (6 bases). With 3 bases removed from V and 5 bases from J, the gap between germline ends came to 8 bases. This CDR3 has 13 residues. Looked up from germline, CDR1 is LNHDA and CDR2 is SQIVND (reference sequence).

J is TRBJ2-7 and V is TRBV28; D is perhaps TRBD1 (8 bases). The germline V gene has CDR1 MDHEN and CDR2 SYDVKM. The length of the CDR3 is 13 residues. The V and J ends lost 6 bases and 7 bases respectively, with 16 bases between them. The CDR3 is CASRKGQGGEQYF. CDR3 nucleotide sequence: TGTGCCAGCAGGAAAGGACAGGGAGGGGAGCAGTACTTC.

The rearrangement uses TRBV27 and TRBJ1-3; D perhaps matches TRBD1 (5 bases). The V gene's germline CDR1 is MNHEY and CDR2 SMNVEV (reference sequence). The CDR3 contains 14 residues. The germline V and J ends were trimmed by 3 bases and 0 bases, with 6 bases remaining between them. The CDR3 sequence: CASSLTVSGNTIYF. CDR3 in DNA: TGTGCCAGCAGTTTGACAGTCTCTGGAAACACCATATATTTT.

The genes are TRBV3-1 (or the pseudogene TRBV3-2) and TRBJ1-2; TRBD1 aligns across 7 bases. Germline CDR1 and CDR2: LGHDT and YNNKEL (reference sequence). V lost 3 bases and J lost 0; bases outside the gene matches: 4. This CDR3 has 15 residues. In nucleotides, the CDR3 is TGTGCCAGCAGCCAGGAAGGGACAGCTAACTATGGCTACACCTTC. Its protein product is CASSQEGTANYGYTF.

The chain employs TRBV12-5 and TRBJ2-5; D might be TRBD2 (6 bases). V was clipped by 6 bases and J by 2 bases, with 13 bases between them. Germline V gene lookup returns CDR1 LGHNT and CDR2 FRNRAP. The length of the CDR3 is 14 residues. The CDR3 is CASGAGREQETQYF. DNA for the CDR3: TGTGCTAGTGGGGCAGGACGGGAGCAAGAGACCCAGTACTTC.

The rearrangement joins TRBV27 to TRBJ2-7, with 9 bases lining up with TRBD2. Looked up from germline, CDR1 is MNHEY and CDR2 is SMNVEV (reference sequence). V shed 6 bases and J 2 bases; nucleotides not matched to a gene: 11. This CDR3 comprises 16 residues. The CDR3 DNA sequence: TGTGCCAGCAGCCTTCTTAGCGGGGGCCAACCCTACGAGCAGTACTTC. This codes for CASSLLSGGQPYEQYF.

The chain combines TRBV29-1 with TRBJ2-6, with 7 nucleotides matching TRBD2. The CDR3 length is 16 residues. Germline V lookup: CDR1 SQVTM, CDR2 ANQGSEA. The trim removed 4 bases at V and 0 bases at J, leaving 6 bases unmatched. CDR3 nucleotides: TGCAGCGTTGTGTGGGAGGGCAACTCTGGGGCCAACGTCCTGACTTTC. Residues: CSVVWEGNSGANVLTF.

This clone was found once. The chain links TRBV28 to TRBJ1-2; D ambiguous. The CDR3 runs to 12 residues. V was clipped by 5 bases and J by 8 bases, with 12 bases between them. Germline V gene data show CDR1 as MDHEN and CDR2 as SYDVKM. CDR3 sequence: CASSTTWRGYTF. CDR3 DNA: TGTGCCAGCAGTACCACATGGAGGGGCTACACCTTC.

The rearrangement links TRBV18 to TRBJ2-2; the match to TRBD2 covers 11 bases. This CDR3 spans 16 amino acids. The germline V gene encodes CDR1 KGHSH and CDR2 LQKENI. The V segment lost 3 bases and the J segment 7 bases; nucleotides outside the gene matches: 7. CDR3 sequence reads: CASSPILAGVLGELFF. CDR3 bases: TGTGCCAGCTCACCTATACTAGCGGGAGTTCTCGGGGAGCTGTTTTTT.

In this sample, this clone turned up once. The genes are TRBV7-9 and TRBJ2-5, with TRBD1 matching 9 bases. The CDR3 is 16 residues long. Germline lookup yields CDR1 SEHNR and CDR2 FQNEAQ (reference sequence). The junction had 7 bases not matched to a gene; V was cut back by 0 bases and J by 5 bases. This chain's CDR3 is CASSLASGTGYETQYF. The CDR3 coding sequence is TGTGCCAGCAGCTTAGCGTCTGGGACAGGGTATGAGACCCAGTACTTC.

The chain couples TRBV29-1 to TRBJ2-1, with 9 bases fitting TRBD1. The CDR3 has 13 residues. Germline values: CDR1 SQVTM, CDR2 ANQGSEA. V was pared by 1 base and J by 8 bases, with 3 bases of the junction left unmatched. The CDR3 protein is CSVEGQGGDEQFF. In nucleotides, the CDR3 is TGCAGCGTTGAAGGACAGGGGGGGGATGAGCAGTTCTTC.

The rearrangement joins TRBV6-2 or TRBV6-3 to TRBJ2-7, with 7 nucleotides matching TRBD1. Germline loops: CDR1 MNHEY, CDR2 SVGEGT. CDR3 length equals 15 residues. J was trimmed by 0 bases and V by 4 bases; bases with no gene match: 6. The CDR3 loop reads CASSSLTGVSYEQYF. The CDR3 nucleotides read TGTGCCAGCAGTTCCCTCACAGGGGTCTCCTACGAGCAGTACTTC.

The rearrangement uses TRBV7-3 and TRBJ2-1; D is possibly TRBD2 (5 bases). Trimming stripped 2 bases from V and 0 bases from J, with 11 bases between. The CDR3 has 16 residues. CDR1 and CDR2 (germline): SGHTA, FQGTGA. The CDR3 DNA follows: TGTGCCAGCAGCTTACTTCCGGGAATCTCCTACAATGAGCAGTTCTTC. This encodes CASSLLPGISYNEQFF. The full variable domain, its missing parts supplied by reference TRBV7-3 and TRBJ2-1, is GAGVSQTPSNKVTEKGKYVELRCDPISGHTALYWYRQSLGQGPEFLIYFQGTGAADDSGLPNDRFFAVRPEGSVSTLKIQRTERGDSAVYLCASSLLPGISYNEQFFGPGTRLTVL.

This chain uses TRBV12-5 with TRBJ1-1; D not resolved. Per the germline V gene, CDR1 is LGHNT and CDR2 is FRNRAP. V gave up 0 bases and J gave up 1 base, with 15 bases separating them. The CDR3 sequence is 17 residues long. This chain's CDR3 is CASGLVRSAGENTEAFF. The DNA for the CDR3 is TGTGCTAGTGGTTTGGTACGTAGCGCAGGAGAGAACACTGAAGCTTTCTTT.

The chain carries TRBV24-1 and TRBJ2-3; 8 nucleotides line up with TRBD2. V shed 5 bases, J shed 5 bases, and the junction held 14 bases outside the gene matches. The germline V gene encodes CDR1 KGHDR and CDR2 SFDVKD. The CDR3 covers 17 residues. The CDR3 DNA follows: TGTGCCACCAGTGGGGGACGCGGGAGGCTCCTCGGAGATACGCAGTATTTT. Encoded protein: CATSGGRGRLLGDTQYF.